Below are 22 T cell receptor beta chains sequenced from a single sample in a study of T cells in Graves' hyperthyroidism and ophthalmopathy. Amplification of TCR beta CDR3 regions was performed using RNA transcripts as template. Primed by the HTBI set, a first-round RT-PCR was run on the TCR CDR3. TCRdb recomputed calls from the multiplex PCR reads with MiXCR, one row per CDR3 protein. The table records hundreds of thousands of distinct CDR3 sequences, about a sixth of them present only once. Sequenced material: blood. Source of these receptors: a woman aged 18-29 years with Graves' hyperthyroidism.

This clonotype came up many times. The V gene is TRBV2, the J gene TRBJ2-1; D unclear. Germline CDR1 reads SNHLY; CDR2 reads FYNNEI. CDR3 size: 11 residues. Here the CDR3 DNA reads TGTGCTCTTCGAGGCATCCATGAGCAGTTCTTC. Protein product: CALRGIHEQFF. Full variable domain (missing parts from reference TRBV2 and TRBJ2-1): EPEVTQTPSHQVTQMGQEVILRCVPISNHLYFYWYRQILGQKVEFLVSFYNNEISEKSEIFDDQFSVERPDGSNFTLKIRSTKLEDSAMYFCALRGIHEQFFGPGTRLTVL.

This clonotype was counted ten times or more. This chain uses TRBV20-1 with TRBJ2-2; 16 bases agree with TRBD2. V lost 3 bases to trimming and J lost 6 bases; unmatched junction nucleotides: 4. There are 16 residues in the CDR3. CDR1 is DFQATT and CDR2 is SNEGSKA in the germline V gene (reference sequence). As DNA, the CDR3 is TGCAGTGCTAGTCAGGGACTAGCGGGAGGGCCCGGGGAGCTGTTTTTT. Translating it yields CSASQGLAGGPGELFF.

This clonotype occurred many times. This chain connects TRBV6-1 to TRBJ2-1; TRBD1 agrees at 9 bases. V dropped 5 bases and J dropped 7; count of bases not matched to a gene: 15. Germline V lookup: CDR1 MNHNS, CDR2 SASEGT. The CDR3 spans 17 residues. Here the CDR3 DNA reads TGTGCCAGCAGTTTTCACCCCGGGACAGGGCTAGTGAATGAGCAGTTCTTC. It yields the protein CASSFHPGTGLVNEQFF.

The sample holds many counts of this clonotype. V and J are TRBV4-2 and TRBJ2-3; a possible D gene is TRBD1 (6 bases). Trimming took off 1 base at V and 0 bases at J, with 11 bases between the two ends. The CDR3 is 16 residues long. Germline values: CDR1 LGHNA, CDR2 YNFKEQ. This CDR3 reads CASSQGGQSSTDTQYF. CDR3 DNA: TGTGCCAGCAGCCAAGGGGGGCAGTCTAGCACAGATACGCAGTATTTT.

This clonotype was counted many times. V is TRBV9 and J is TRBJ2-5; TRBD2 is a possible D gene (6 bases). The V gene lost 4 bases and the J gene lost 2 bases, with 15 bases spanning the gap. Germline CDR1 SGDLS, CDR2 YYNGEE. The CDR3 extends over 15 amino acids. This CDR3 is CASSRAGSFQETQYF. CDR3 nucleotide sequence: TGTGCCAGCAGCCGAGCGGGTTCGTTTCAAGAGACCCAGTACTTC.

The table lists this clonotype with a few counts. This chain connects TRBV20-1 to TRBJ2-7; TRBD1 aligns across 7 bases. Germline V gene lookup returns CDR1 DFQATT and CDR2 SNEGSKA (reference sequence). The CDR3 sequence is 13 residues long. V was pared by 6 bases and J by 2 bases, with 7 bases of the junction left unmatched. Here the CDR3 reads CSARPTGAYEQYF. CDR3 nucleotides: TGCAGTGCACGCCCTACAGGGGCCTACGAGCAGTACTTC.

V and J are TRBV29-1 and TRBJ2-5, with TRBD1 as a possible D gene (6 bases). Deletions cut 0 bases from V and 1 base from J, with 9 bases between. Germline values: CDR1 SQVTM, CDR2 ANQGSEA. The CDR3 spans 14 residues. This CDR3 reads CSVEDDRSQETQYF. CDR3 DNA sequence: TGCAGCGTTGAAGATGACAGGAGCCAAGAGACCCAGTACTTC.

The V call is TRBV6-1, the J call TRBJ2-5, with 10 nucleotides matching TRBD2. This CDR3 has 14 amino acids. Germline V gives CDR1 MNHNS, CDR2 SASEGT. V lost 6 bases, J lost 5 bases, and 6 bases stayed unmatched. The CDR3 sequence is CASRERGGPETQYF. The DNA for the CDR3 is TGTGCCAGCAGGGAGCGGGGGGGCCCGGAGACCCAGTACTTC.

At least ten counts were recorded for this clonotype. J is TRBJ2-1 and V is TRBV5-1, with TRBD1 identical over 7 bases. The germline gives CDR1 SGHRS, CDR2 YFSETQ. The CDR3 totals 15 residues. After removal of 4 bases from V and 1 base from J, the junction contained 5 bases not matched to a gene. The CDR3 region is CASSPGTASYNEQFF. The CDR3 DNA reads TGCGCCAGCAGCCCCGGGACAGCATCCTACAATGAGCAGTTCTTC.

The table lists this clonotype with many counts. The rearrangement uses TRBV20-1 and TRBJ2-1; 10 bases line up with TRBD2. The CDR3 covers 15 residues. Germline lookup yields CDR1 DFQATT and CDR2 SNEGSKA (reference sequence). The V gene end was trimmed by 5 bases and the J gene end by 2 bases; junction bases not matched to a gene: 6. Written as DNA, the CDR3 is TGCAGTGCTCCGTCTAGCGGGGGACCCTACAATGAGCAGTTCTTC. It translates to CSAPSSGGPYNEQFF.

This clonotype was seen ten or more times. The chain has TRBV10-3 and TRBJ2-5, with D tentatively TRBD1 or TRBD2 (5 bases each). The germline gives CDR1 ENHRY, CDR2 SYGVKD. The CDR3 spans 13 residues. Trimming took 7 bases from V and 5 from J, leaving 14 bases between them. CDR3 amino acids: CAITWGRDETQYF. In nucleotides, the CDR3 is TGTGCCATCACGTGGGGGAGAGACGAGACCCAGTACTTC.

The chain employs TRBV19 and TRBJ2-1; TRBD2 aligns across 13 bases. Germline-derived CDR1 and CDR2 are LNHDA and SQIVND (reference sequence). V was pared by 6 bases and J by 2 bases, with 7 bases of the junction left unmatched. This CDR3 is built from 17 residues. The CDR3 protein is CASRTGTSGDPYNEQFF. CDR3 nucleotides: TGTGCCAGTAGGACCGGGACTAGCGGGGACCCCTACAATGAGCAGTTCTTC.

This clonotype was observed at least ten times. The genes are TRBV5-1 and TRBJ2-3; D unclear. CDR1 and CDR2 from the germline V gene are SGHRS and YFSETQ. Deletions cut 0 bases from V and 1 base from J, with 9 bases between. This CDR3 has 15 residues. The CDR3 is CASSLDLDGTDTQYF. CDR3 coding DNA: TGCGCCAGCAGCTTGGATCTCGACGGCACAGATACGCAGTATTTT. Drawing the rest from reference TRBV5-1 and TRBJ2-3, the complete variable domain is KAGVTQTPRYLIKTRGQQVTLSCSPISGHRSVSWYQQTPGQGLQFLFEYFSETQRNKGNFPGRFSGRQFSNSRSEMNVSTLELGDSALYLCASSLDLDGTDTQYFGPGTRLTVL.

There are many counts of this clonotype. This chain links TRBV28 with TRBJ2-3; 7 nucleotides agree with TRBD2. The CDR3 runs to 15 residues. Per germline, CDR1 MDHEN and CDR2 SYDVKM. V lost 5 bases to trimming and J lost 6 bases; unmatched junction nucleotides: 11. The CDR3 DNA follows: TGTGCCAGCAGTCCCTTCCAGCGGGACTACGATACGCAGTATTTT. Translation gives CASSPFQRDYDTQYF.

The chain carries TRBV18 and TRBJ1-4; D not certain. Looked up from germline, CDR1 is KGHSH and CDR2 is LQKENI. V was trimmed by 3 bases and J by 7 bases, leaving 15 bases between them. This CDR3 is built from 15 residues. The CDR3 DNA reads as TGTGCCAGCTCACCTATACTCGGACCGATTGAAAAACTGTTTTTT. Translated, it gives CASSPILGPIEKLFF.

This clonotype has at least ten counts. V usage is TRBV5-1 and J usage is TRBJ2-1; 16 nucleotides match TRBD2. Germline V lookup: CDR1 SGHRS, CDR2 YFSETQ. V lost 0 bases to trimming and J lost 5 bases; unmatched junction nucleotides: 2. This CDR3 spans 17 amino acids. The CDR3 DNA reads TGCGCCAGCAGCTTGGCGGGACTAGCGGGAGGGCACAATGAGCAGTTCTTC. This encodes CASSLAGLAGGHNEQFF. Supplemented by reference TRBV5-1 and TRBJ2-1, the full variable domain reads KAGVTQTPRYLIKTRGQQVTLSCSPISGHRSVSWYQQTPGQGLQFLFEYFSETQRNKGNFPGRFSGRQFSNSRSEMNVSTLELGDSALYLCASSLAGLAGGHNEQFFGPGTRLTVL.

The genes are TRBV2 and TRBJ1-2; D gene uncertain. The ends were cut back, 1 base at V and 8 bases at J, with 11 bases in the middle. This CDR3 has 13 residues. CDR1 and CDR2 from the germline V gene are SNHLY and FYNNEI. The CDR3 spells CASSEGNQHGYTF. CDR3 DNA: TGTGCCAGCAGTGAAGGTAACCAACACGGCTACACCTTC.

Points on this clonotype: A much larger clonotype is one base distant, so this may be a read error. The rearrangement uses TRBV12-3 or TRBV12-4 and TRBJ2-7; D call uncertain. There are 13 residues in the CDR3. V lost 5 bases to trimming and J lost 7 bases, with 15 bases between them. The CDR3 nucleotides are TGTGCCAGCAGTCGTTTTACCCAAGCGGAGCAGTACTTC. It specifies CASSRFTQAEQYF.

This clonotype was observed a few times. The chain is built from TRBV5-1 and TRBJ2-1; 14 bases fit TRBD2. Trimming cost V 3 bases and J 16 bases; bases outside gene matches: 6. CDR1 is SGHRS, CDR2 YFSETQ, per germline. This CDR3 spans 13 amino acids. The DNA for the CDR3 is TGCGCCAGCAGCTGGCCGGGACTAGCGGGGGAATTCTTC. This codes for CASSWPGLAGEFF.

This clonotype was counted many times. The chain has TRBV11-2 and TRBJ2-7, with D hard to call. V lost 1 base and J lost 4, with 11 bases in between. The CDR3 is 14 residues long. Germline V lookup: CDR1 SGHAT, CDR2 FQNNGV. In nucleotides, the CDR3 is TGTGCCAGCAGCTTAGTTTATGGTCTATACGAGCAGTACTTC. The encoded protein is CASSLVYGLYEQYF. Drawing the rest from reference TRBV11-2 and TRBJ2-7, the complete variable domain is EAGVAQSPRYKIIEKRQSVAFWCNPISGHATLYWYQQILGQGPKLLIQFQNNGVVDDSQLPKDRFSAERLKGVDSTLKIQPAKLEDSAVYLCASSLVYGLYEQYFGPGTRLTVT.

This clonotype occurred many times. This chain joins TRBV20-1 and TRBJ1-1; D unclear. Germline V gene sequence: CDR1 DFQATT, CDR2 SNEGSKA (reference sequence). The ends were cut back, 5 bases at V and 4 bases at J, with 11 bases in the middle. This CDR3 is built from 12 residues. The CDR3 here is CSAGPVGTEAFF. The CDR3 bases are TGCAGTGCTGGCCCGGTGGGCACTGAAGCTTTCTTT.

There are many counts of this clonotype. CDR3 sequence (DNA): TGTGCCAGTAGTATGGGACATAGCAATCAGCCCCAGCATTTT. Encoded protein: CASSMGHSNQPQHF. V usage is TRBV19 and J usage is TRBJ1-5; a possible D gene is TRBD1 (6 bases). V lost 3 bases, J lost 0 bases, and 6 bases lay in between. The germline V gene has CDR1 LNHDA and CDR2 SQIVND (reference sequence). The CDR3 is 14 amino acids. Drawing the rest from reference TRBV19 and TRBJ1-5, the complete variable domain is DGGITQSPKYLFRKEGQNVTLSCEQNLNHDAMYWYRQDPGQGLRLIYYSQIVNDFQKGDIAEGYSVSREKKESFPLTVTSAQKNPTAFYLCASSMGHSNQPQHFGDGTRLSIL.